This passage covers 28 T cell receptor beta chains from one sample sequenced in a study of blood T cell dynamics during melanoma immunotherapy (dated by TCRdb to the early 2020s). The method behind the library was the immunoSEQ multiplex PCR assay. In TCRdb, the immuneACCESS table is reduced to in-frame sequences with V and J assigned. These tables do not hold every clone; where another copy was compared, an unresolved V gene accounts for under half, and the others remain unexplained. The sample data list some 5,600 clones, and roughly 85% of these were observed just once. Of the sample, 1.5% to 2% falls within the top ten clones. Per the publication, the time point label means: pre-treatment baseline. The material was blood, obtained from a patient treated with checkpoint blockade. These receptors all come from a human donor with melanoma.

The CDR3 DNA sequence: TGCGCCAGCAGCCAGAATACAGGGGGCTCCTACAATGAGCAGTTCTTC. This encodes CASSQNTGGSYNEQFF. This chain joins TRBV4-3 and TRBJ2-1, with 8 bases fitting TRBD1. The germline CDR1 and CDR2 sequences are LGHNA and YSLEER. Trimming cost V 3 bases and J 0 bases; bases outside gene matches: 4. The CDR3 spans 16 residues.

The chain links TRBV30 to TRBJ2-1, with 13 bases matching TRBD2. From germline, CDR1 is GTSNPN and CDR2 SVGIG (reference sequence). This CDR3 is 16 amino acids long. V dropped 5 bases and J dropped 3; count of bases not matched to a gene: 7. CDR3 residues: CAWEGLAGASYNEQFF. CDR3 nucleotides: TGTGCCTGGGAAGGACTAGCGGGGGCCAGCTACAATGAGCAGTTCTTC.

The chain combines TRBV2 with TRBJ1-1; 8 positions match TRBD1. J gave up 5 bases and V 1 base, and 3 bases lay outside the gene matches. Germline CDR1 and CDR2: SNHLY and FYNNEI. The CDR3 extends over 14 amino acids. CDR3 protein: CASSEEGDRTEAFF. The CDR3 nucleotides are TGTGCCAGCAGTGAAGAGGGGGACAGGACTGAAGCTTTCTTT. The whole variable domain, remainder taken from reference TRBV2 and TRBJ1-1, is EPEVTQTPSHQVTQMGQEVILRCVPISNHLYFYWYRQILGQKVEFLVSFYNNEISEKSEIFDDQFSVERPDGSNFTLKIRSTKLEDSAMYFCASSEEGDRTEAFFGQGTRLTVV.

V usage is TRBV4-1 and J usage is TRBJ1-1; D ambiguous. The germline CDR1 and CDR2 sequences are MGHRA and YSYEKL. This CDR3 spans 15 amino acids. V lost 0 bases to trimming and J lost 0 bases, with 8 bases between them. The chain's CDR3 is CASSQEGFMNTEAFF. The CDR3 DNA is TGCGCCAGCAGCCAAGAAGGTTTCATGAACACTGAAGCTTTCTTT.

The chain joins TRBV2 to TRBJ1-5; no firm D call. CDR1 SNHLY and CDR2 FYNNEI come from the germline V gene. The CDR3 extends over 13 amino acids. V lost 7 bases and J 4 bases, leaving 11 bases between the germline ends. The DNA of the CDR3 is TGTGCCAGCAAAATAGAAGGGAATCAGCCCCAGCATTTT. Translated: CASKIEGNQPQHF.

The chain is built from TRBV7-6 and TRBJ2-7; D gene uncertain. Germline V gives CDR1 SGHVS, CDR2 FNYEAQ. V was cut by 4 bases and J by 7 bases, with 8 bases left in between. CDR3 length: 11 residues. CDR3 nucleotides: TGTGCCAGCAGCTCTTTGGGGGAGCAGTACTTC. Its protein product is CASSSLGEQYF.

The V and J genes are TRBV30 and TRBJ1-5, with TRBD1 as a possible D gene (5 bases). The CDR3 runs 15 residues. The V and J ends lost 0 bases and 6 bases respectively, with 15 bases between them. Germline CDR1 and CDR2: GTSNPN and SVGIG (reference sequence). The CDR3 reads CAWSVGQGGGQPQHF. In DNA form, the CDR3 reads TGTGCCTGGAGTGTAGGGCAGGGAGGAGGTCAGCCCCAGCATTTT.

Remarks on this clone: At one end the junction does not follow the germline gene, possibly because of a read error. The CDR3 DNA reads as TGCAGCTTTGACAGGGGTTCAACAGATACGCAGTATTTT. It codes for CSFDRGSTDTQYF. The chain couples TRBV29-1 to TRBJ2-3; 8 nucleotides agree with TRBD1. Germline assignment: CDR1 SQVTM and CDR2 ANQGSEA. There are 13 residues in the CDR3.

The gene calls are TRBV11-1 and TRBJ2-3; D gene unclear. V was cut by 1 base and J by 2 bases, with 10 bases left in between. This CDR3 is 15 amino acids long. Germline CDR1 is SGHAT and CDR2 is FQDESV (reference sequence). CDR3: CASSLGGWSTDTQYF. The CDR3 DNA sequence: TGTGCCAGCAGCTTAGGCGGCTGGTCCACAGATACGCAGTATTTT.

The J gene is TRBJ2-2, the V gene TRBV7-9, with D hard to call. Germline CDR1 SEHNR, CDR2 FQNEAQ (reference sequence). The ends were cut back, 5 bases at V and 7 bases at J, with 17 bases in the middle. The CDR3 has 15 amino acids. The CDR3, as DNA: TGTGCCAGCAGCCCAAAGATCAGGCAAGGCGGGGAGCTGTTTTTT. This codes for CASSPKIRQGGELFF.

V usage is TRBV4-2 and J usage is TRBJ1-1; a weak D match, TRBD1 (6 bases). The ends were cut back, 1 base at V and 4 bases at J, with 13 bases in the middle. Germline V gives CDR1 LGHNA, CDR2 YNFKEQ. The CDR3 has 15 residues. This CDR3 reads CASSQAGEESTEAFF. The DNA for the CDR3 is TGTGCCAGCAGCCAAGCAGGGGAGGAAAGCACTGAAGCTTTCTTT.

This clone appeared a few times. CDR3 sequence reads: CASSQDPGSGNTIYF. The CDR3 DNA is TGTGCCAGCAGCCAAGATCCGGGTTCTGGAAACACCATATATTTT. The chain has TRBV4-2 and TRBJ1-3; no clear D gene. V was trimmed by 0 bases and J by 1 base, leaving 7 bases between them. Germline V gene sequence: CDR1 LGHNA, CDR2 YNFKEQ. The CDR3 extends over 15 amino acids.

The chain carries TRBV10-1 and TRBJ2-1, with 7 positions matching TRBD1. CDR1 is WNHNN, CDR2 SYGVQD, per germline (reference sequence). V dropped 4 bases and J dropped 9; count of bases not matched to a gene: 15. The CDR3 is 16 amino acids. The CDR3 coding sequence is TGCGCCAGCAGTGGGGAACAGGGGCCCCCTTTTAGTGAGCAGTTCTTC. This translates into CASSGEQGPPFSEQFF.

This clone was counted a few times. The chain is built from TRBV6-1 and TRBJ2-5; TRBD2 agrees at 9 bases. Germline values: CDR1 MNHNS, CDR2 SASEGT. CDR3 length equals 14 residues. Losses at the gene ends were 3 bases for V and 1 base for J; bases not matched to a gene: 0. The DNA for the CDR3 is TGTGCCAGCAGTGAGCGGGGGGGCCAAGAGACCCAGTACTTC. It is translated as CASSERGGQETQYF.

This clone was seen a single time. The rearrangement links TRBV7-2 to TRBJ2-3, with TRBD2 identical over 12 bases. V lost 4 bases, J lost 2 bases, and 1 base stayed unmatched. In germline, CDR1 is SGHTA, CDR2 FQGNSA. The CDR3 contains 15 residues. Written as DNA, the CDR3 is TGTGCCAGCAGCTCTAGCGGGGGGGTCACAGATACGCAGTATTTT. Its protein product is CASSSSGGVTDTQYF.

The genes are TRBV10-3 and TRBJ1-3; D is unclear. CDR1 and CDR2 (germline): ENHRY, SYGVKD. This CDR3 has 13 amino acids. V was trimmed by 9 bases and J by 1 base, leaving 10 bases between them. CDR3 nucleotides: TGTGCCATATCCCCGGGGTCTGGAAACACCATATATTTT. Translated, it gives CAISPGSGNTIYF.

This clone was recorded a few times. This rearrangement joins TRBV5-1 to TRBJ2-2; D is unclear. Germline CDR1 reads SGHRS; CDR2 reads YFSETQ. This CDR3 comprises 15 residues. V shed 0 bases and J shed 4 bases, with 10 bases lying between them. CDR3 DNA: TGCGCCAGCAGCTTGGGGGCAGGTACCACCGGGGAGCTGTTTTTT. This codes for CASSLGAGTTGELFF.

The CDR3: CASSDVIGDRGTDTQYF. In DNA form, the CDR3 reads TGTGCCAGCAGTGATGTAATAGGGGACAGAGGCACAGATACGCAGTATTTT. The J gene is TRBJ2-3, the V gene TRBV2, with 7 bases lining up with TRBD1. This CDR3 has 17 residues. Germline assignment: CDR1 SNHLY and CDR2 FYNNEI. The V segment lost 3 bases and the J segment 1 base; nucleotides outside the gene matches: 10.

The genes are TRBV7-6 and TRBJ2-5; TRBD1 matches at 8 bases. This CDR3 spans 13 amino acids. CDR1 is SGHVS, CDR2 FNYEAQ, per germline. V was pared by 4 bases and J by 6 bases, with 4 bases of the junction left unmatched. In nucleotides, the CDR3 is TGTGCCAGCAGCTCCGGACAGGGAAAGACCCAGTACTTC. Encoded protein: CASSSGQGKTQYF.

V is TRBV5-6 and J is TRBJ2-4; TRBD1 aligns across 9 bases. The CDR3 runs 16 residues. Trimming removed 4 bases from V and 7 bases from J; junction bases left unmatched: 12. The germline CDR1 and CDR2 sequences are SGHDT and YYEEEE. CDR3 sequence reads: CASSRKDRGYGNIQYF. The DNA for the CDR3 is TGTGCCAGCAGCCGTAAGGACAGGGGCTATGGGAACATTCAGTACTTC.

On this clone: An end of the junction does not agree with germline; a read error may underlie this. V gene TRBV15 combines with J gene TRBJ1-6; D call uncertain. The length of the CDR3 is 15 residues. From germline, CDR1 is LNHNV and CDR2 YYDKDF (reference sequence). The CDR3 here is CATSRDRDYNSPLHF. CDR3 nucleotide sequence: TGTGCCACCAGTAGAGATAGAGACTATAATTCACCCCTCCACTTT.

The genes are TRBV7-2 and TRBJ1-1, with 7 bases that match TRBD1. The V gene's germline CDR1 is SGHTA and CDR2 FQGNSA. The CDR3 is 14 residues long. The J segment lost 4 bases and the V segment lost 5 bases, leaving 7 bases of the junction unmatched. The DNA for the CDR3 is TGTGCCAGCAGCCTTCACCAGGGGGTCACTGAAGCTTTCTTT. Its protein is CASSLHQGVTEAFF.

The gene calls are TRBV2 and TRBJ2-1, with a tentative D call TRBD1 (6 bases). Germline CDR1 SNHLY, CDR2 FYNNEI. This CDR3 has 13 residues. V was pared by 11 bases and J by 2 bases, with 13 bases between. CDR3 protein: CASPEGAYNEQFF. Here the CDR3 DNA reads TGTGCCTCCCCAGAGGGGGCCTACAATGAGCAGTTCTTC.

The chain combines TRBV19 with TRBJ2-2; D could derive from TRBD1 or TRBD2 (5 bases each). The V and J ends lost 4 bases and 3 bases respectively, with 15 bases between them. CDR1 LNHDA and CDR2 SQIVND come from the germline V gene (reference sequence). The CDR3 totals 16 residues. CDR3 sequence: CASSTRSGAYTGELFF. The CDR3 nucleotides read TGTGCCAGTAGTACCCGCTCCGGGGCCTACACCGGGGAGCTGTTTTTT.

The chain couples TRBV30 to TRBJ2-3, with D possibly TRBD1 on 5 matching bases. The CDR3 spans 15 residues. The V gene lost 0 bases and the J gene lost 2 bases, with 12 bases spanning the gap. From germline, CDR1 is GTSNPN and CDR2 SVGIG (reference sequence). This CDR3 reads CAWSVPGAVTDTQYF. CDR3 coding DNA: TGTGCCTGGAGTGTTCCTGGGGCGGTCACAGATACGCAGTATTTT.

The chain carries TRBV2 and TRBJ1-1; a possible D gene is TRBD1 (5 bases). CDR3 length: 14 residues. V lost 6 bases and J 1 base, leaving 12 bases between the germline ends. Per the germline V gene, CDR1 is SNHLY and CDR2 is FYNNEI. The CDR3 loop reads CASRLDSQNTEAFF. The CDR3, as DNA: TGTGCCAGCAGACTTGACAGCCAGAACACTGAAGCTTTCTTT.

The table lists this clone with a few counts. This chain uses TRBV6-5 with TRBJ2-1; the match to TRBD1 covers 7 bases. This CDR3 comprises 12 residues. Germline assignment: CDR1 MNHEY and CDR2 SVGAGI. With 10 bases clipped from V and 9 bases from J, the junction kept 9 bases outside the gene matches. The CDR3 loop is CATNTGVREQFF. The CDR3 nucleotides read TGTGCCACCAATACAGGGGTTCGTGAGCAGTTCTTC.

The J gene is TRBJ1-6, the V gene TRBV19; 10 positions agree with TRBD1. With 1 base clipped from V and 7 bases from J, the junction kept 1 base outside the gene matches. CDR3 length equals 15 residues. In germline, CDR1 is LNHDA, CDR2 SQIVND (reference sequence). Here the CDR3 reads CASSIGGQGNSPLHF. CDR3 nucleotide sequence: TGTGCCAGTAGTATAGGGGGACAGGGGAATTCACCCCTCCACTTT.